The 23 T cell receptor beta chains listed next were all sequenced from one sample in a study of CD8+CD57+ T cells in acquired aplastic anemia. It was genomic DNA that served as the template for profiling TCR beta VDJ and CDR3. MiXCR was run by TCRdb on the reads, yielding one entry per CDR3 protein. The sample lists roughly 180,000 distinct CDR3 sequences; approximately 45% were seen once. Sequencing was carried out using sorted CD4+, CD8+, or CD8+CD57+ T cells (not recorded which) from PBMCs. Receptors originate from a human donor in good health.

This chain connects TRBV5-1 to TRBJ2-1; D is uncertain. Germline values: CDR1 SGHRS, CDR2 YFSETQ. V was pared by 3 bases and J by 9 bases, with 10 bases between. This CDR3 has 12 amino acids. The DNA for the CDR3 is TGCGCCAGCAGCTACACCTCGGGTGAGCAGTTCTTC. It yields the protein CASSYTSGEQFF.

This clonotype was picked up many times. The chain joins TRBV11-2 to TRBJ2-7; no reliable D call. CDR3 length: 14 residues. Germline-derived CDR1 and CDR2 are SGHAT and FQNNGV. V dropped 4 bases and J dropped 5 bases, with 15 bases sitting between them. The CDR3 sequence: CASSSLVRPNEQYF. DNA for the CDR3: TGTGCCAGCAGCTCTCTAGTGAGGCCTAACGAGCAGTACTTC.

The chain uses TRBV24-1 and TRBJ2-3; D unresolved. Trimming shortened V by 9 bases and J by 8 bases, and 14 bases separated the two germline ends. Germline values: CDR1 KGHDR, CDR2 SFDVKD. This CDR3 is 12 amino acids long. CDR3: CATPDSRPTQYF. In DNA, the CDR3 is TGTGCCACCCCCGATTCGCGGCCTACGCAGTATTTT.

This clonotype was seen just once. J is TRBJ1-4 and V is TRBV5-1; the D is unclear. In germline, CDR1 is SGHRS, CDR2 YFSETQ. V lost 0 bases, J lost 8 bases, and 14 bases lay in between. The CDR3 is made up of 15 amino acids. The DNA of the CDR3 is TGCGCCAGCAGCTTGGGCGGGAGGGATAACGAAAAACTGTTTTTT. It specifies CASSLGGRDNEKLFF.

There are many counts of this clonotype. V and J are TRBV9 and TRBJ2-1; perhaps TRBD2 as D (5 bases). Germline-derived CDR1 and CDR2 are SGDLS and YYNGEE. The CDR3 contains 14 residues. With 7 bases removed from V and 11 bases from J, the gap between germline ends came to 22 bases. The CDR3 protein is CASGSSLGRTQQFF. The CDR3 bases are TGTGCCAGCGGGTCGAGCCTTGGGAGAACCCAGCAGTTCTTC.

The table lists this clonotype with a few counts. The chain employs TRBV6-1 and TRBJ2-6; D might be TRBD1 or TRBD2, each matching 5 bases. The germline CDR1 and CDR2 sequences are MNHNS and SASEGT. This CDR3 has 17 residues. Trimming cost V 6 bases and J 0 bases, with 15 bases left between them. CDR3 protein: CASRTGTSRSGANVLTF. DNA of the CDR3: TGTGCCAGCAGAACCGGGACGTCTCGCTCTGGGGCCAACGTCCTGACTTTC.

This clonotype was seen just once. Its ends do not fully match the called genes, so a read error is possible. This chain connects TRBV10-3 to TRBJ2-2; TRBD2 is a possible D gene (5 bases). The CDR3 is 15 amino acids. Germline values: CDR1 ENHRY, CDR2 SYGVKD. CDR3 in DNA: TGTGCCAGCAGTCGAATGGCGGGGAACACCGGGGAGCTGTTTTTT. Protein: CASSRMAGNTGELFF.

About this clonotype: A much larger clone sits a single nucleotide away, making a read error possible. The chain is built from TRBV11-1 and TRBJ1-4; no clear D. CDR1 and CDR2 (germline): SGHAT, FQDESV (reference sequence). The CDR3 consists of 16 residues. Trimming removed 2 bases at V and 1 base at J, with 11 bases between. CDR3 sequence (DNA): TGTGCCAGCAGCTTAATGGGCTATTTAACTAATGAAAAACTGTTTTTT. Protein product: CASSLMGYLTNEKLFF.

V usage is TRBV7-2 and J usage is TRBJ2-7, with 7 bases identical to TRBD1. The ends lost 6 bases at V and 4 bases at J; junction bases unmatched: 6. Germline V gene lookup returns CDR1 SGHTA and CDR2 FQGNSA. The CDR3 sequence is 13 residues long. CDR3 in amino acids: CASRQGTEYEQYF. The CDR3 DNA follows: TGTGCCAGCAGACAGGGGACGGAGTACGAGCAGTACTTC.

The chain recombines TRBV24-1 with TRBJ2-1; TRBD1 is a possible D gene (6 bases). Trimming pared 1 base from V and 12 bases from J, leaving 24 bases between. This CDR3 is built from 17 residues. The germline CDR1 and CDR2 sequences are KGHDR and SFDVKD. CDR3 residues: CATSDFPSGRDTDTQFF. The CDR3 bases are TGTGCCACCAGTGATTTCCCTAGTGGTCGGGACACAGATACGCAGTTCTTC.

The CDR3 DNA reads TGTGCCAGCAGTTTGGGCAGCAGCTCCTACAATGAGCAGTTCTTC. Translated, it gives CASSLGSSSYNEQFF. The genes are TRBV27 and TRBJ2-1; no reliable D call. The CDR3 loop spans 15 amino acids. Germline lookup yields CDR1 MNHEY and CDR2 SMNVEV (reference sequence). The germline V and J ends were trimmed by 3 bases and 0 bases, with 9 bases remaining between them.

This clonotype was recorded many times. This chain uses TRBV5-1 with TRBJ2-7; D is undetermined. The CDR3 is 15 residues long. Germline lookup yields CDR1 SGHRS and CDR2 YFSETQ. V was trimmed by 0 bases and J by 4 bases, leaving 14 bases between them. The CDR3 DNA reads as TGCGCCAGCAGCTTGGAGCTAGGGTCAATGTACGAGCAGTACTTC. Translated: CASSLELGSMYEQYF.

J is TRBJ2-7 and V is TRBV2; 7 bases agree with TRBD2. This CDR3 contains 14 residues. Germline-derived CDR1 and CDR2 are SNHLY and FYNNEI. The junction had 9 bases not matched to a gene; V was cut back by 8 bases and J by 2 bases. CDR3: CASRVAGVPYEQYF. The CDR3 DNA sequence: TGTGCCAGCCGAGTTGCGGGAGTCCCCTACGAGCAGTACTTC.

As for this clonotype: Because it lacks the conserved phenylalanine or tryptophan at the end, this CDR3 is likely a read error. This chain links TRBV19 with TRBJ2-2; D call uncertain. V lost 6 bases to trimming and J lost 9 bases, with 8 bases between them. Germline CDR1 and CDR2: LNHDA and SQIVND (reference sequence). The CDR3 covers 11 residues. The CDR3 DNA sequence: TGTGCCAGTAGCCGAAGGCGGGAGCTGTTTTCT. Amino acid sequence: CASSRRRELFS.

V gene TRBV16 combines with J gene TRBJ1-2; 8 bases map to TRBD1. The germline gives CDR1 KGHSY, CDR2 FQNENV. Trimming cost V 4 bases and J 7 bases; bases outside gene matches: 5. CDR3 length: 13 residues. CDR3 sequence (DNA): TGTGCCAGCAGCCTCAGGGGGCAGGGTGGCTACACCTTC. Protein: CASSLRGQGGYTF.

As regards this clonotype: A junction end diverges from the germline sequence, so it may reflect a read error. The rearrangement uses TRBV6-1 and TRBJ2-5, with TRBD1 matching over 11 bases. Germline CDR1 is MNHNS and CDR2 is SASEGT. This CDR3 contains 15 residues. The CDR3 protein is CASRTPGQGGETKYF. The CDR3 coding sequence is TGTGCCAGCAGAACTCCGGGACAGGGGGGAGAGACCAAGTACTTC.

The sample holds a few counts of this clonotype. This sequence joins TRBV2 and TRBJ1-2; D perhaps matches TRBD1 (5 bases). The V gene lost 3 bases and the J gene lost 7 bases, with 15 bases spanning the gap. CDR3 size: 14 residues. Germline V gene sequence: CDR1 SNHLY, CDR2 FYNNEI. The CDR3 DNA reads TGTGCCAGCAGTGACGCAGGGTGGCTTTCTGGCTACACCTTC. Its translation: CASSDAGWLSGYTF.

The chain uses TRBV7-6 and TRBJ2-1; 7 bases line up with TRBD1. The trim removed 5 bases at V and 6 bases at J, leaving 4 bases unmatched. CDR1 is SGHVS and CDR2 is FNYEAQ in the germline V gene. The length of the CDR3 is 13 residues. The CDR3 protein is CASSPGQVNEQFF. The CDR3 DNA reads as TGTGCCAGCAGCCCTGGACAGGTCAATGAGCAGTTCTTC.

This clonotype has a single count. The rearrangement joins TRBV2 to TRBJ1-6, with 9 bases matching TRBD1. The CDR3 runs to 14 residues. The trim removed 4 bases at V and 13 bases at J, leaving 8 bases unmatched. Germline CDR1 and CDR2: SNHLY and FYNNEI. The CDR3 DNA follows: TGTGCCAGCAGTGGGACAGGGGACAGTCAGCCCCTCCACTTT. This sequence encodes CASSGTGDSQPLHF.

There are many counts of this clonotype. The genes are TRBV19 and TRBJ2-1; D tentatively reads TRBD1 or TRBD2 (6 bases each). The length of the CDR3 is 16 residues. V lost 4 bases and J 7 bases, leaving 20 bases between the germline ends. CDR1 is LNHDA and CDR2 is SQIVND in the germline V gene (reference sequence). CDR3 in amino acids: CASSSRGGGGRNEQFF. The CDR3 coding sequence is TGTGCCAGTAGTAGCCGAGGGGGAGGAGGGAGGAATGAGCAGTTCTTC.

With respect to this clonotype: A junction end diverges from the germline sequence, so it may reflect a read error. The chain recombines TRBV7-9 with TRBJ2-1; D gene unclear. The CDR3 is made up of 12 amino acids. The germline gives CDR1 SEHNR, CDR2 FQNEAQ (reference sequence). The CDR3 coding sequence is TGTGCTAGCAGCTTAGTTTCCAGTGAGCAGTTCTTC. Translating gives CASSLVSSEQFF.

This clonotype was counted between two and nine times. This chain connects TRBV15 to TRBJ1-1; the D is unclear. CDR3 length: 12 residues. V lost 4 bases, J lost 1 base, and 4 bases lay in between. Germline V gives CDR1 LNHNV, CDR2 YYDKDF (reference sequence). DNA of the CDR3: TGTGCCACCAGCATCAGGAACACTGAAGCTTTCTTT. The encoded protein is CATSIRNTEAFF.

This clonotype was counted only a few times. The CDR3 region has the DNA TGTGCCAGTAGTATTCTAGGAACAGATACGCAGTATTTT. It encodes CASSILGTDTQYF. The gene calls are TRBV19 and TRBJ2-3; D is unresolved. Germline lookup yields CDR1 LNHDA and CDR2 SQIVND (reference sequence). With 3 bases removed from V and 3 bases from J, the gap between germline ends came to 7 bases. CDR3 length equals 13 residues.